These 12 T cell receptor beta chains originate from one sample sequenced in a study of regulatory T cells in long-lasting Graves disease. Arm-PCR of CDR3 regions and iRepertoire HTBI primers were the basis on which TCR beta libraries were built. TCRdb processed the multiplex PCR reads anew with MiXCR; each CDR3 protein has one entry. The table shows 400,000 to 650,000 distinct CDR3 sequences, with about 15% occurring only once. Time point denoted: newly diagnosed GD, antithyroid drugs for less than 3 months. PBMCs were the source of the RNA used for TCR sequencing. These data also featured in a second study, about T cells in Graves' hyperthyroidism and ophthalmopathy.

This material consisted of peripheral blood mononuclear cells (PBMCs), taken at new diagnosis, from a patient treated with antithyroid drugs. The source is a woman aged 35 to 60 with Graves disease.

This clonotype has a handful of counts. This clone may be a read error of a much larger clone one base away. CDR3 amino acids: CASSDRMNTEAFF. CDR3 in DNA: TGTGCCAGCAGTGACAGAATGAACACTGAAGCTTTCTTT. The chain carries TRBV6-1 and TRBJ1-1; unclear D gene. From germline, CDR1 is MNHNS and CDR2 SASEGT. V was cut by 3 bases and J by 0 bases, with 5 bases left in between. This CDR3 contains 13 residues.

This clonotype showed up many times. The chain employs TRBV7-2 and TRBJ1-2; possibly TRBD1 for D (6 bases). Germline V gene data show CDR1 as SGHTA and CDR2 as FQGNSA. The CDR3 has 13 residues. V was shortened by 3 bases and J by 6 bases, with 11 bases between the two germline ends. The CDR3 is CASSFLRGDGYTF. DNA of the CDR3: TGTGCCAGCAGCTTTTTAAGGGGGGATGGCTACACCTTC.

This clonotype was detected many times. The rearrangement joins TRBV18 to TRBJ2-7, with 9 bases matching TRBD1. Germline V gene data show CDR1 as KGHSH and CDR2 as LQKENI. V trimming: 2 bases; J trimming: 6 bases; junction bases outside the gene matches: 5. The CDR3 covers 14 residues. CDR3 sequence reads: CASSPTGTGPEQYF. The CDR3 region has the DNA TGTGCCAGCTCACCAACCGGGACAGGGCCCGAGCAGTACTTC. Filled out from reference TRBV18 and TRBJ2-7, the complete variable domain reads NAGVMQNPRHLVRRRGQEARLRCSPMKGHSHVYWYRQLPEEGLKFMVYLQKENIIDESGMPKERFSAEFPKEGPSILRIQQVVRGDSAAYFCASSPTGTGPEQYFGPGTRLTVT.

V is TRBV11-2 and J is TRBJ2-5; D is perhaps TRBD1 or TRBD2 (6 bases each). V was trimmed by 3 bases and J by 4 bases, leaving 15 bases between them. The CDR3 has 15 residues. Germline CDR1 is SGHAT and CDR2 is FQNNGV. The CDR3 spells CASSLGGSSGETQYF. The CDR3 DNA reads TGTGCCAGCAGCTTGGGGGGCTCCTCGGGAGAGACCCAGTACTTC. The full variable domain, rest sourced from reference TRBV11-2 and TRBJ2-5, is EAGVAQSPRYKIIEKRQSVAFWCNPISGHATLYWYQQILGQGPKLLIQFQNNGVVDDSQLPKDRFSAERLKGVDSTLKIQPAKLEDSAVYLCASSLGGSSGETQYFGPGTRLLVL.

V is TRBV7-9 and J is TRBJ1-2; D may be TRBD1 (6 bases). Germline V gene sequence: CDR1 SEHNR, CDR2 FQNEAQ (reference sequence). Trimming took off 8 bases at V and 8 bases at J, with 12 bases between the two ends. The CDR3 covers 11 residues. In DNA, the CDR3 is TGTGCCAGCTGGGGGGCTCAAGGCTACACCTTC. Protein sequence: CASWGAQGYTF.

This clonotype was seen repeatedly, ten times or more. The chain employs TRBV7-2 and TRBJ1-1; D gene uncertain. The germline CDR1 and CDR2 sequences are SGHTA and FQGNSA. The CDR3 extends over 11 amino acids. Between the trimmed V and J ends, which lost 3 bases and 4 bases, there was a span of 3 bases. The DNA of the CDR3 is TGTGCCAGCAGCTTGTTCACTGAAGCTTTCTTT. Protein sequence: CASSLFTEAFF.

This clonotype was observed at least ten times. CDR3 amino acids: CSVGGGTEAFF. The CDR3 DNA follows: TGCAGCGTTGGGGGGGGCACTGAAGCTTTCTTT. V and J are TRBV29-1 and TRBJ1-1, with a weak D call TRBD1 (5 bases). The CDR3 extends over 11 amino acids. CDR1 and CDR2 (germline): SQVTM, ANQGSEA. V was pared by 4 bases and J by 4 bases, with 7 bases between.

This clonotype was seen many times. The chain has TRBV12-3 or TRBV12-4 and TRBJ1-1; possible D gene TRBD1, 5 bases. The V end was cut by 3 bases, the J end by 10 bases, with 18 bases between. This CDR3 has 14 residues. The CDR3 DNA sequence: TGTGCCAGCAGTTTGCGGGGGTCAGGAAGTGTAGCTTTCTTT. It is translated as CASSLRGSGSVAFF.

This clonotype came up many times. The rearrangement uses TRBV7-9 and TRBJ1-5; D possibly corresponds to TRBD1 (6 bases). Trimming removed 5 bases at V and 7 bases at J, with 15 bases between. The germline gives CDR1 SEHNR, CDR2 FQNEAQ (reference sequence). The CDR3 is 14 amino acids. The CDR3: CASSGGGGWQPQHF. CDR3 in DNA: TGTGCCAGCAGCGGTGGAGGGGGATGGCAGCCCCAGCATTTT. Variable domain in full (rest from reference TRBV7-9 and TRBJ1-5): DTGVSQNPRHKITKRGQNVTFRCDPISEHNRLYWYRQTLGQGPEFLTYFQNEAQLEKSRLLSDRFSAERPKGSFSTLEIQRTEQGDSAMYLCASSGGGGWQPQHFGDGTRLSIL.

In this sample, this clonotype turned up many times. This chain connects TRBV6-1 to TRBJ2-1; D unresolved. Per germline, CDR1 MNHNS and CDR2 SASEGT. V dropped 6 bases and J dropped 10 bases, with 10 bases sitting between them. The CDR3 covers 11 residues. The CDR3 spells CASSSDTEQFF. The CDR3 DNA is TGTGCCAGCAGCTCCGACACCGAGCAGTTCTTC.

The chain couples TRBV5-4 to TRBJ1-1; a weak D match, TRBD1 (5 bases). Germline V gene sequence: CDR1 SGHNT, CDR2 YYREEE (reference sequence). Trimming took off 7 bases at V and 0 bases at J, with 13 bases between the two ends. The CDR3 is made up of 14 amino acids. The CDR3 nucleotides read TGTGCCAGCCCCGGGGGGGATATGAACACTGAAGCTTTCTTT. Its protein product is CASPGGDMNTEAFF.

A note on this clonotype: A much bigger clone sits one base away, suggesting this may be a read error. The CDR3 ends on some other residue instead of the conserved phenylalanine or tryptophan, so this is likely a read error. This chain links TRBV6-2 or TRBV6-3 with TRBJ1-1; 10 bases are a match to TRBD1. The CDR3 contains 16 residues. The germline V gene encodes CDR1 MNHEY and CDR2 SVGEGT. The J segment lost 0 bases and the V segment lost 5 bases, leaving 6 bases of the junction unmatched. The CDR3 bases are TGTGCCAGCAGTGAGGGGACAGGGGTGATGAACACTGAAGCTTTCCTT. Translating gives CASSEGTGVMNTEAFL.